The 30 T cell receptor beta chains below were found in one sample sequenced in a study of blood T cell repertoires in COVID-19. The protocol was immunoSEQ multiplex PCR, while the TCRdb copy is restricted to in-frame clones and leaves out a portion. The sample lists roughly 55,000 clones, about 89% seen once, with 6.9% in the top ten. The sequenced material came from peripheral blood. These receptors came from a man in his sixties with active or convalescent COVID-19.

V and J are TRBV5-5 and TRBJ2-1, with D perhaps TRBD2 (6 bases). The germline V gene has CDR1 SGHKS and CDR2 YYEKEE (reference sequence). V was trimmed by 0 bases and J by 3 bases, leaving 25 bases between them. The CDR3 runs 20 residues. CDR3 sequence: CASSLGVTLWREGGYNEQFF. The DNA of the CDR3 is TGTGCCAGCAGCTTGGGGGTGACGTTATGGAGGGAAGGAGGCTACAATGAGCAGTTCTTC.

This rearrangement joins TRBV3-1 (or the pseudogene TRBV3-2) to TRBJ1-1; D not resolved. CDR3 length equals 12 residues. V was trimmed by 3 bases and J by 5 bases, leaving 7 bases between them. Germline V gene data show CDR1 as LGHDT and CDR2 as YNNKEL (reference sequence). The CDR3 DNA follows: TGTGCCAGCAGCCAGAGGCCAACTGAAGCTTTCTTT. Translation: CASSQRPTEAFF.

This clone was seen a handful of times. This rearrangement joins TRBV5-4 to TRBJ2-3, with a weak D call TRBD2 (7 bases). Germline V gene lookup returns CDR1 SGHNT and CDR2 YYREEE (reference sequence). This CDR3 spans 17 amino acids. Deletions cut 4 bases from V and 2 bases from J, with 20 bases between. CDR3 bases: TGTGCCAGCAGCCTAAAAGGGGAGGGGGGGTTCACAGATACGCAGTATTTT. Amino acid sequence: CASSLKGEGGFTDTQYF.

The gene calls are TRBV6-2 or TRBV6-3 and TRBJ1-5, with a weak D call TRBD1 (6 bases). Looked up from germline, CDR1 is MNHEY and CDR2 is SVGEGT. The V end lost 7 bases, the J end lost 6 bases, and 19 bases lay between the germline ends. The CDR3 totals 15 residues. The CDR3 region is CASTPRQGIVQPQHF. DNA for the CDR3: TGTGCCAGCACCCCAAGGCAGGGGATAGTTCAGCCCCAGCATTTT.

Here the CDR3 DNA reads TGCGCCAGCAGCAATTCCGCCGGGGAGGGCTACACCTTC. Translated, it gives CASSNSAGEGYTF. V usage is TRBV5-1 and J usage is TRBJ1-2, with D uncertain. CDR1 is SGHRS and CDR2 is YFSETQ in the germline V gene. This CDR3 is built from 13 residues. The V and J ends lost 4 bases and 8 bases respectively, with 15 bases between them.

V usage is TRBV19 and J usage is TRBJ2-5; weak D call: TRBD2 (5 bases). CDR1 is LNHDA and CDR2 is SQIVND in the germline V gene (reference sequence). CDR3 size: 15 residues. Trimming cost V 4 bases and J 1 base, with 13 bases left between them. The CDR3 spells CASSRGRDPQETQYF. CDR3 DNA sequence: TGTGCCAGTAGTAGAGGTCGGGATCCCCAAGAGACCCAGTACTTC.

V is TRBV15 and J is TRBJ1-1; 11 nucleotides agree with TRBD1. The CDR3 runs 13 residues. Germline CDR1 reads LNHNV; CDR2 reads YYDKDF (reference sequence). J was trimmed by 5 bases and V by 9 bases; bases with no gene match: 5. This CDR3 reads CATGQGDRTEAFF. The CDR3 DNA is TGTGCCACGGGACAGGGGGATAGAACTGAAGCTTTCTTT. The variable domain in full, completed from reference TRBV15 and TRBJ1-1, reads DAMVIQNPRYQVTQFGKPVTLSCSQTLNHNVMYWYQQKSSQAPKLLFHYYDKDFNNEADTPDNFQSRRPNTSFCFLDIRSPGLGDTAMYLCATGQGDRTEAFFGQGTRLTVV.

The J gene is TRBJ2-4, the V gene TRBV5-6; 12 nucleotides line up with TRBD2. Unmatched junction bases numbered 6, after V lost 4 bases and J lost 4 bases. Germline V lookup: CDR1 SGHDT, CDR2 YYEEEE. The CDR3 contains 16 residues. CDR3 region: CASSLLAGGPKNIQYF. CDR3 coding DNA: TGTGCCAGCAGCCTACTAGCGGGAGGTCCGAAAAACATTCAGTACTTC.

CDR3: CASSFQTSANSYNEQFF. DNA for the CDR3: TGCGCCAGCAGCTTCCAGACTAGCGCGAACTCCTACAATGAGCAGTTCTTC. The rearrangement joins TRBV4-1 to TRBJ2-1; 8 bases align to TRBD2. The CDR3 spans 17 residues. V was pared by 5 bases and J by 0 bases, with 9 bases of the junction left unmatched. Looked up from germline, CDR1 is MGHRA and CDR2 is YSYEKL.

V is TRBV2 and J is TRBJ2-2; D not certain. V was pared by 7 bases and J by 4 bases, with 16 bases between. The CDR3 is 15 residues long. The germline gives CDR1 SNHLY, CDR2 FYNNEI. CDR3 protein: CASTLELTGTGELFF. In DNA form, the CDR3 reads TGTGCCAGCACCCTAGAGCTAACCGGCACCGGGGAGCTGTTTTTT.

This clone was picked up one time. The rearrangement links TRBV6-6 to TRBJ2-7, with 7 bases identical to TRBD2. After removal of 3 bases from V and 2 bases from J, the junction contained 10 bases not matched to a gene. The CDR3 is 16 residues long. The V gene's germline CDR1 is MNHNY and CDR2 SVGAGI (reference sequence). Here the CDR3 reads CASSYRGGRGAYEQYF. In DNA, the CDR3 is TGTGCCAGCAGTTATCGGGGCGGTCGGGGGGCCTACGAGCAGTACTTC.

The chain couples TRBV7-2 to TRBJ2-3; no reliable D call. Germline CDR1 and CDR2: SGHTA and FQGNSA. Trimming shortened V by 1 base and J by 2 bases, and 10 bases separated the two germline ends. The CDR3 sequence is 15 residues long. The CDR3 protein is CASSLGQVYTDTQYF. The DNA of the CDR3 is TGTGCCAGCAGCTTAGGTCAGGTATACACAGATACGCAGTATTTT.

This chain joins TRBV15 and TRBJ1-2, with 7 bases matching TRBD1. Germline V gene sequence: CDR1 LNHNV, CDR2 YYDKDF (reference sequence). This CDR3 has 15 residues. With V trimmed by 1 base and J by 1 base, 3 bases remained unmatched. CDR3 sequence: CATSRGDSYNYGYTF. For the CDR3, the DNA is TGTGCCACCAGCAGAGGGGACAGCTATAACTATGGCTACACCTTC.

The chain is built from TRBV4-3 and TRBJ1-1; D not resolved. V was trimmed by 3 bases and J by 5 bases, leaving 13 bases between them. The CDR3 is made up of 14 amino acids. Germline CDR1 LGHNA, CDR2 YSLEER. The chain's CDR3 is CASSQYSRGTEAFF. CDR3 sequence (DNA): TGCGCCAGCAGCCAGTACTCCCGAGGGACTGAAGCTTTCTTT.

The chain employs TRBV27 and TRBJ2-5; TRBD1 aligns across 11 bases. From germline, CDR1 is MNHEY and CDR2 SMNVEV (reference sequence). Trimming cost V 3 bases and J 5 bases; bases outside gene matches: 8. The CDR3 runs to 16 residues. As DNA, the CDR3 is TGTGCCAGCAGTTTCATTGGGACAGGGGGGCGGGAGACCCAGTACTTC. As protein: CASSFIGTGGRETQYF.

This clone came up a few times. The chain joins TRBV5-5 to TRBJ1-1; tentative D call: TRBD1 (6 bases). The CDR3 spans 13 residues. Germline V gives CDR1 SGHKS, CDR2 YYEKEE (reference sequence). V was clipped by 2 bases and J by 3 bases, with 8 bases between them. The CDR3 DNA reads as TGTGCCAGCAGCTTAGCAGGGGACACTGAAGCTTTCTTT. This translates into CASSLAGDTEAFF.

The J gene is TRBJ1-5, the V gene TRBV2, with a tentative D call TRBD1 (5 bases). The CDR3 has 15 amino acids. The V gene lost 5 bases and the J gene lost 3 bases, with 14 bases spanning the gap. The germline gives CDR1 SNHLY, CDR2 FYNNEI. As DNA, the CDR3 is TGTGCCAGCAGTTGGGGCGCGGGGAACAATCAGCCCCAGCATTTT. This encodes CASSWGAGNNQPQHF. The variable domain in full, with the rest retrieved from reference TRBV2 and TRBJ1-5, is EPEVTQTPSHQVTQMGQEVILRCVPISNHLYFYWYRQILGQKVEFLVSFYNNEISEKSEIFDDQFSVERPDGSNFTLKIRSTKLEDSAMYFCASSWGAGNNQPQHFGDGTRLSIL.

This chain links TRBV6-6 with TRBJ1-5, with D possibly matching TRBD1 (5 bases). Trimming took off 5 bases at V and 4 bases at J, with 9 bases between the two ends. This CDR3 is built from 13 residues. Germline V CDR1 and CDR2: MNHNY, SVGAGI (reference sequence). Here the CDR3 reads CASSNGGNQPQHF. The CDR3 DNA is TGTGCCAGCAGTAACGGGGGAAATCAGCCCCAGCATTTT.

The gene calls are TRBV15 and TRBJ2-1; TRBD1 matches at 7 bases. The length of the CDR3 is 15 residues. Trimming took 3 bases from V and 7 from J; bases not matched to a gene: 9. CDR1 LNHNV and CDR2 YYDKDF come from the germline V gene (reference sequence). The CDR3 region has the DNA TGTGCCACCAGCAGTTCTGTCCAGGGGGAGAATGAGCAGTTCTTC. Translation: CATSSSVQGENEQFF.

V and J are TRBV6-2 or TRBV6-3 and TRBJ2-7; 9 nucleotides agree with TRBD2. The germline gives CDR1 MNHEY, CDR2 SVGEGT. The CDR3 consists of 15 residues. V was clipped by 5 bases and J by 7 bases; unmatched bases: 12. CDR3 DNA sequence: TGTGCCAGCAGTGATAGCGGGAGCATTCCTCGGGAGCAGTACTTC. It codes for CASSDSGSIPREQYF.

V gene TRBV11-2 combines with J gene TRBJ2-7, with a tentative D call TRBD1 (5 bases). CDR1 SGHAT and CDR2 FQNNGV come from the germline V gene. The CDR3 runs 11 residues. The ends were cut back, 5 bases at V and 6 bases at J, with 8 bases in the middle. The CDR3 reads CASSQGLEQYF. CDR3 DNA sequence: TGTGCCAGCAGCCAGGGCCTCGAGCAGTACTTC.

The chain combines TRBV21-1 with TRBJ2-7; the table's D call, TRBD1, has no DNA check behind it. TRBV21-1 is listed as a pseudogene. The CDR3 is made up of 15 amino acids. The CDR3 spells CASSQTGTEKYEQYF. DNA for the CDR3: TGTGCCAGCAGTCAGACCGGGACAGAAAAGTACGAGCAGTACTTC.

The DNA of the CDR3 is TGTGCCAGCAGCCAAGGTAGCTCCTATAATTCACCCCTCCACTTT. Residues: CASSQGSSYNSPLHF. This chain connects TRBV3-1 (or the pseudogene TRBV3-2) to TRBJ1-6; D not resolved. V gave up 1 base and J gave up 0 bases, with 4 bases separating them. CDR1 is LGHDT, CDR2 YNNKEL, per germline (reference sequence). CDR3 length: 15 amino acids.

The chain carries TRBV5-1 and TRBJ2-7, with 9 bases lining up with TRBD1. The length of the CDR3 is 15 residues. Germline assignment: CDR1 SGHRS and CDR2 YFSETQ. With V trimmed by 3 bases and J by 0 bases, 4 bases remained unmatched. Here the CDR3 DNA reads TGCGCCAGCAGCTGGTGGACAGGGGTCTCCTACGAGCAGTACTTC. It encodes CASSWWTGVSYEQYF.

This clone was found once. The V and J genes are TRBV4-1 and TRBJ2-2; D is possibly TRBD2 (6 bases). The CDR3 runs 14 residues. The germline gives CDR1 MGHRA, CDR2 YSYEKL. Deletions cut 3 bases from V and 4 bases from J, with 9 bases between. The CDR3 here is CASSQMGGTGELFF. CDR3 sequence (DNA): TGCGCCAGCAGCCAGATGGGGGGCACCGGGGAGCTGTTTTTT.

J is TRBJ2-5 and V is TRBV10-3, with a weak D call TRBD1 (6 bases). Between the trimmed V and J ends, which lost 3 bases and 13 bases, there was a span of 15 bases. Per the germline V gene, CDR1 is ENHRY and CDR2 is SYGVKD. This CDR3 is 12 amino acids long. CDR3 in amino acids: CAISELTGPAYF. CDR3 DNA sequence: TGTGCCATCAGTGAATTAACAGGGCCGGCGTACTTC.

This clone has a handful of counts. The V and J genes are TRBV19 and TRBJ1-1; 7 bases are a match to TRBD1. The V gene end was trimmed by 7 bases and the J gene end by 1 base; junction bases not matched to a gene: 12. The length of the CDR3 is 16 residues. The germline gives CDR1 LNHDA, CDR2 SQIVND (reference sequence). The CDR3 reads CASMMGQFRTNTEAFF. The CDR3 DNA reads TGTGCCAGTATGATGGGACAGTTTAGGACGAACACTGAAGCTTTCTTT.

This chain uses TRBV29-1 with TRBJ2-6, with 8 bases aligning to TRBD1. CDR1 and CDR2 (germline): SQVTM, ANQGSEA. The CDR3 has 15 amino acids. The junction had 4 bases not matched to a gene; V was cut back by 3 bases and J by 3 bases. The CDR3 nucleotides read TGCAGCGTTGAGTCGACAGGGGTTGGGGCCAACGTCCTGACTTTC. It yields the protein CSVESTGVGANVLTF.

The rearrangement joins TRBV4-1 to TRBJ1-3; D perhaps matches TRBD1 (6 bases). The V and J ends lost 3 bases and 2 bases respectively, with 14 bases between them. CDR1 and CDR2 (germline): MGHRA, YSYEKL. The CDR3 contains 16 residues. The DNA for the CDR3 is TGCGCCAGCAGCCAGTATCGGGAGGGGGCTGGAAACACCATATATTTT. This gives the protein CASSQYREGAGNTIYF.

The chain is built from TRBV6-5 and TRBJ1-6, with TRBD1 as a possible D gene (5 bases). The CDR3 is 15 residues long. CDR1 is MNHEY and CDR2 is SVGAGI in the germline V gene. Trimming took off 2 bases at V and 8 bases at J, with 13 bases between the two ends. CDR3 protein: CASSYRQGRDSPLHF. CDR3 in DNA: TGTGCCAGCAGTTACCGGCAGGGAAGAGATTCACCCCTCCACTTT.